Given below is one T cell receptor beta chain in context. Its antigen is not known. Germline V CDR1 and CDR2: SGHRS, YFSETQ. V dropped 0 bases and J dropped 5 bases, with 12 bases sitting between them. The CDR3 is made up of 14 amino acids. The entry originates in a study of CD8 T cells in ankylosing spondylitis. The study, taken as a whole, reports: Typical of ankylosing spondylitis blood, it appeared, was a TCR beta motif of eight highly homologous variants. Reportedly, disease-linked clones are significantly enriched in ankylosing spondylitis patients' matched synovial fluid. As for the disease-linked clones, they showed a CD8+ phenotype and occurred at relatively low frequencies in peripheral blood.

TCRdb fed the 5' RACE reads into MiXCR, producing one record per CDR3 protein. The repertoire has approximately 340,000 distinct CDR3 sequences, roughly 14% of them found once; the top ten carry about 1%. V usage is TRBV5-1 and J usage is TRBJ2-7; D gene uncertain. Sequenced sample: blood, either unsorted or a sorted T cell fraction (not recorded which). The receptor was isolated from a male donor with ankylosing spondylitis or in good health (not recorded which). For the CDR3, the DNA is TGCGCCAGCAGCTTGGGTCCGGGCCACCACGAGCAGTACTTC. Its translation is CASSLGPGHHEQYF.